Listed below are T cell receptor beta chains from one sample, sequenced in a study of cytomegalovirus exposure and HLA in healthy donors. Sequencing used immunoSEQ multiplex PCR; TCRdb keeps in-frame clones, though not all of them. The data hold some 170,000 clones, with approximately 81% observed a single time. Sequenced material: PBMCs. These receptors came from a woman aged 25-40 years in good health and CMV-seropositive. Both conserved end residues are part of each CDR3. The order of the fields is V gene, clone size, J gene, D gene, CDR3 protein, CDR3 DNA. D genes are given only for firm matches. The size field is filled for only some rows; it gives once, few, many or a size class.

TRBV11-3	-	TRBJ1-1	-	CASSLGRGENPEAFF	TGTGCCAGCAGCTTAGGCCGGGGGGAAAACCCTGAAGCTTTCTTT
TRBV7-9	-	TRBJ2-4	TRBD2	CASSLQGLAGVRFKNIQYF	TGTGCCAGCAGCTTACAGGGACTAGCGGGGGTTCGTTTCAAAAACATTCAGTACTTC
TRBV5-1	few	TRBJ2-2	-	CASSLGQTHTGELFF	TGCGCCAGCAGCTTGGGACAGACACACACCGGGGAGCTGTTTTTT
TRBV9	once	TRBJ2-3	-	CASSVVGRDYTDTQYF	TGTGCCAGCAGCGTAGTAGGCAGGGATTACACAGATACGCAGTATTTT
TRBV6-1	once	TRBJ2-4	-	CASGVGEIDIQYF	TGTGCCAGTGGGGTAGGGGAAATCGACATTCAGTACTTC
TRBV9	-	TRBJ1-2	-	CASSVGLDSYGYTF	TGTGCCAGCAGCGTGGGATTGGACAGCTATGGCTACACCTTC
TRBV27	-	TRBJ2-7	TRBD1	CASSPSTGSAYEQYF	TGTGCCAGCAGTCCGTCGACAGGGTCCGCCTACGAGCAGTACTTC
TRBV5-4	few	TRBJ2-7	-	CASSRGREQYF	TGTGCCAGCAGCCGAGGTCGCGAGCAGTACTTC
TRBV6-5	-	TRBJ2-7	TRBD1	CASSERSGQNQYF	TGTGCCAGCAGTGAACGCTCGGGACAGAATCAGTACTTC
TRBV19	-	TRBJ2-6	TRBD1	CASSPLRETGGSGANVLTF	TGTGCCAGTAGTCCCCTGAGAGAGACAGGGGGCTCTGGGGCCAACGTCCTGACTTTC
TRBV19	-	TRBJ2-7	TRBD2	CASSRLTSGGFYEQYF	TGTGCCAGTAGTAGGCTAACTAGCGGGGGCTTCTACGAGCAGTACTTC
TRBV11-3	-	TRBJ2-7	-	CASSLDSRYEQYF	TGTGCCAGCAGCTTGGACAGTCGCTACGAGCAGTACTTC
TRBV7-3	-	TRBJ2-7	TRBD1	CASSLTYRGQYEQYF	TGTGCCAGCAGCTTAACATACAGGGGGCAGTACGAGCAGTACTTC
TRBV7-2	-	TRBJ1-2	-	CASSLNSYYGYTF	TGTGCCAGCAGCCTAAACAGTTACTATGGCTACACCTTC
TRBV2	-	TRBJ1-1	TRBD1	CASRDRGNTEAFF	TGTGCCAGCCGAGACAGGGGGAACACTGAAGCTTTCTTT
TRBV28	-	TRBJ2-7	TRBD2	CASSYDSYVGTTEQYF	TGTGCCAGCAGTTACGACAGCTACGTTGGGACTACCGAGCAGTACTTC
TRBV2	-	TRBJ1-2	-	CASSGEPDYGYTF	TGTGCCAGCAGTGGGGAGCCCGACTATGGCTACACCTTC
TRBV9	-	TRBJ1-2	TRBD1	CVSSVGEQGFYGYTF	TGTGTCAGCAGCGTAGGGGAACAGGGGTTCTATGGCTACACCTTC
TRBV18	-	TRBJ2-7	-	CASSPRGPWPYEQYF	TGTGCCAGCTCACCGCGGGGTCCCTGGCCCTACGAGCAGTACTTC
TRBV7-9	-	TRBJ2-7	-	CSSSSGDTEQYF	TGTTCCAGCAGCTCCGGGGACACGGAGCAGTACTTC
TRBV25-1	-	TRBJ1-1	-	CASSENSRRKAFF	TGTGCCAGCAGTGAAAACAGTCGGCGCAAAGCTTTCTTT
TRBV7-2	-	TRBJ1-2	TRBD1	CASSSPRDRALFGGYTF	TGTGCCAGCAGCTCTCCCCGGGACAGGGCCCTTTTTGGGGGCTACACCTTC
TRBV19	-	TRBJ1-1	TRBD1	CASSTRDRGGTEAFF	TGTGCCAGTAGTACTCGGGACAGGGGGGGTACTGAAGCTTTCTTT
TRBV18	-	TRBJ2-7	TRBD1	CASSSRDRALEQYF	TGTGCCAGCTCATCCCGGGACAGGGCCCTGGAGCAGTACTTC
TRBV27	-	TRBJ2-2	TRBD1	CASSLWPGQGGTGELFF	TGTGCCAGCAGTTTATGGCCGGGACAGGGCGGTACCGGGGAGCTGTTTTTT
TRBV7-2	-	TRBJ1-2	-	CASSLAMGGAGGYTF	TGTGCCAGCAGCTTAGCTATGGGGGGGGCTGGTGGCTACACCTTC
TRBV7-3	-	TRBJ1-6	-	CASSLTGPSPLHF	TGTGCCAGCAGCTTAACCGGTCCTTCACCCCTCCACTTT
TRBV2	-	TRBJ2-2	TRBD1	CASYRPRTGDTGELFF	TGTGCCAGCTATCGCCCGCGGACAGGGGATACCGGGGAGCTGTTTTTT
TRBV4-3	once	TRBJ1-2	TRBD1	CASSRQGEGYTF	TGCGCCAGCAGTCGACAGGGGGAAGGCTACACCTTC
TRBV7-9	-	TRBJ1-2	-	CASSLSGDPNYGYTF	TGTGCCAGCAGCTTATCAGGGGATCCTAACTATGGCTACACCTTC